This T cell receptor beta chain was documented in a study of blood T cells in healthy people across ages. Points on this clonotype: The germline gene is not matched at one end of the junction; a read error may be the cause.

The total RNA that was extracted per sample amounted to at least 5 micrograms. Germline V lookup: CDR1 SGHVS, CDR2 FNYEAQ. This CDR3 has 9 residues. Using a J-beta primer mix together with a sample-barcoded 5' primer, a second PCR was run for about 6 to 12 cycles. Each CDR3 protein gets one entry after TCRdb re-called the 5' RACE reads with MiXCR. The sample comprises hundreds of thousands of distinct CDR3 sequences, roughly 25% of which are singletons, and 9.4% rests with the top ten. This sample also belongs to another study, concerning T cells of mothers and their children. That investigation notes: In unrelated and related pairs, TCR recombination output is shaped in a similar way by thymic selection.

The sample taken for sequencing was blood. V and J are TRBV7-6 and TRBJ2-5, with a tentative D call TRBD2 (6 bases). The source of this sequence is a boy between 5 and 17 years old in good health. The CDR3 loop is CPSGETQYF. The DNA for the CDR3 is TGTCCCAGCGGGGAGACCCAGTACTTC.